Listed here is a single TCR beta chain. No antigen is known for it. No base quality values were provided; no much bigger clone lies one nucleotide off. The data originate from a study of T cell responses to AZD1222 COVID-19 vaccine (dated by TCRdb to about 2021). Regarding the study in general: A total of 233 trial participants underwent TCR sequencing, of whom some 210 received two doses of AZD1222 and about 25 received two doses of the MenACWY control vaccine. Trial participants were enrolled into age subgroups of 18-55, 56-69 and 70-plus years, which contained about 150, 27 and 61 TCR-sequenced participants, respectively. Beyond this particular receptor, the publication reports: Spike-specific TCR breadth and depth rose significantly after two AZD1222 doses compared with day 0 and with MenACWY recipients. The 56-69-year group was small, and its depth increase did not reach significance, likely because of low power. Vaccine-associated CD4 TCRs spanned the whole spike protein, with dominant responses in regions 160-218 and 743-854. Conclusions about previously exposed vaccinees are limited, since just five to seven AZD1222 recipients were seropositive for SARS-CoV-2 at baseline. Because no samples from the day 14 peak response were available, repertoires could be characterized only after the peak T cell response. Reportedly, close to half of the unique spike-specific TCRs recognized epitopes lying outside the regions that are mutated in the B.1.351 and B.1.1.7 variants. Participants were mostly white British and included more females than males, and it was suggested by the authors that clonal diversity may have been underestimated.

The CDR3 runs 15 residues from the cysteine to the phenylalanine. Only the CDR3 portion is preserved as DNA: 45 bases, with reading frame beginning at the first base. CDR1 SGHDT and CDR2 YYEEEE are derived from the germline V gene. Trimming takes 0 bases off V and 10 bases off J; junction bases not matched to a gene: 7. The label giving this sample's time point can be read as: about 28 days (+/-7) after the second vaccine dose. AZD1222 recipients whose second dose came at about 4 weeks and those whose second dose came at about 12 weeks were combined into one group, since spike-specific TCR depth and breadth did not differ between the two schedules. Samples from vaccinated people were obtained from the UK trials COV001 and COV002, which included a single-blind randomized controlled phase 2/3 trial of AZD1222 (ChAdOx1 nCoV-19) in healthy adults. For TCRbeta chain sequencing, PBMC samples from trial participants were taken at day 0 and at day 28 after the second dose.

The CDR3 regions of human TCRbeta chains were analyzed by immunosequencing. In the paper's pipeline: TCRs in the repertoires were matched against a reference library of SARS-CoV-2-specific TCRs that had been generated with the MIRA antigen-specificity platform. Breadth meant the fraction of unique TCRs that were SARS-CoV-2-associated, whereas depth meant the fraction of total T cells that were SARS-CoV-2-associated. Each spike-specific TCR was assigned to its reactive spike region and to a CD4 or CD8 class using the MIRA data. Log10-transformed breadth and depth values were compared by one-way ANOVA with Sidak's multiple comparisons tests. Entries here come from immuneACCESS through TCRdb and include only in-frame sequences with V and J called. Some clones fail to appear in such tables; in the studies checked, an unresolved V gene covers under half of the shortfall, and the cause of the remainder is unknown. That table supplies the V and J calls and clone size; D and trimming were determined from the DNA. This sample is represented by under 150,000 clones; over 85% of them were singletons. The ten largest clones take up about 1.1% of the sample.

The chain links TRBV5-6 with TRBJ2-1; TRBD1 lines up with 10 middle nucleotides. The receptor was derived from an adult who received the AZD1222 COVID-19 vaccine. This material consisted of peripheral blood, taken 28 days after the second AZD1222 dose. The encoded CDR3 is CASSLAGTGVWEQFF. The DNA sequence is as follows: TGTGCCAGCAGCTTGGCGGGGACAGGGGTCTGGGAGCAGTTCTTC.